The entry that follows covers one T cell receptor (beta chain) sequence. The entry originates in a study of regulatory T cells in long-lasting Graves disease. Arm-PCR of CDR3 regions with iRepertoire HTBI primers generated TCR beta libraries. TCRdb ran MiXCR on the multiplex PCR reads and lists one entry per CDR3 protein. The sample gives about 440,000 distinct CDR3 sequences, 14% to 15% of which show up once; 16% is in the top ten. The sample's time point: newly diagnosed GD, antithyroid drugs for less than 3 months. PBMC RNA was the source of the TCR library. These data also formed part of another study, on T cells in Graves' hyperthyroidism and ophthalmopathy. That work contributes: Stable Graves' hyperthyroidism meant no ophthalmopathy progression within 18 months.

The receptor was isolated from a woman aged 25 to 45 with Graves disease. The sequencing here drew on peripheral blood mononuclear cells (PBMCs), taken at new diagnosis, from a patient treated with antithyroid drugs.

CDR3 loop: CASSFGDTSSYEQYF. In DNA, the CDR3 is TGTGCCAGCAGCTTTGGGGACACGAGCTCCTACGAGCAGTACTTC. This chain joins TRBV7-2 and TRBJ2-7; D may be TRBD1 (6 bases). CDR3 length: 15 residues. CDR1 and CDR2 (germline): SGHTA, FQGNSA. V was trimmed by 3 bases and J by 0 bases, leaving 12 bases between them.